This TCR beta chain was captured in a study of technical replicates of blood from a handful of donors. The V gene end was trimmed by 1 base and the J gene end by 6 bases; junction bases not matched to a gene: 1. The CDR3 spans 14 residues. Per germline, CDR1 SGHTA and CDR2 FQGNSA. Profiled with immunoSEQ multiplex PCR; TCRdb holds only in-frame clones, not every one. The sample holds 65,000 to 90,000 clones, 90% seen once. V gene TRBV7-2 combines with J gene TRBJ2-5; TRBD2 agrees at 11 bases. The receptor comes from a human donor in good health. Some clones in this sample may be carry-over from other donors' samples. The specimen sequenced was PBMCs. CDR3 region: CASSLGTSGQTQYF. CDR3 DNA: TGTGCCAGCAGCTTAGGGACTAGCGGGCAGACCCAGTACTTC.